Listed here is a single TCR beta chain. After removal of 2 bases from V and 8 bases from J, the junction contained 14 bases not matched to a gene. The CDR3 sequence is 16 residues long. Germline V gene sequence: CDR1 MNHEY, CDR2 SVGAGI. This sample was taken from a study of blood T cell repertoires in COVID-19. Background on the study: From T cells, B-cell-depleted T cells, or PBMCs came the material, which was cDNA or gDNA.

Clones were sequenced by immunoSEQ multiplex PCR, and TCRdb holds only the in-frame ones, with some missing. This table holds some 250,000 clones, around 83% found once. The origin of this receptor is a woman under 30 with acute or convalescent COVID-19. Source material: peripheral blood. This sequence joins TRBV6-5 and TRBJ1-2; 7 bases agree with TRBD1. CDR3 protein: CASSYLLDRLRWGYTF. The DNA for the CDR3 is TGTGCCAGCAGTTACCTACTGGACAGGTTAAGGTGGGGCTACACCTTC.